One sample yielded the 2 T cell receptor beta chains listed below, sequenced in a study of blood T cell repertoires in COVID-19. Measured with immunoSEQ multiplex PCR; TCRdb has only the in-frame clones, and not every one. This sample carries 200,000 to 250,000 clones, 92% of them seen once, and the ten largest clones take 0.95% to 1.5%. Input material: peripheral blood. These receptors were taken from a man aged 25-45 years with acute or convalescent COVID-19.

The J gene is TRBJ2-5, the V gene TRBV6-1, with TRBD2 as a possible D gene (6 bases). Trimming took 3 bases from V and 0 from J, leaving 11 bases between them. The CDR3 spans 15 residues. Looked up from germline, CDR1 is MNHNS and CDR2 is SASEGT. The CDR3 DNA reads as TGTGCCAGCAGTGAGTGGGACTCCTACCAAGAGACCCAGTACTTC. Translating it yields CASSEWDSYQETQYF.

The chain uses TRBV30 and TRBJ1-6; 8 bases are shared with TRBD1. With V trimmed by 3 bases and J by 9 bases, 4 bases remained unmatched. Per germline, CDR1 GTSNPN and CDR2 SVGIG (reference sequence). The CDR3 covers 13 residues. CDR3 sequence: CAWSDRGGSPLHF. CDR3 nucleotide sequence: TGTGCCTGGAGCGACAGGGGTGGTTCACCCCTCCACTTT.